A single sample gave rise to the 2 T cell receptor beta chains below, sequenced in a study of cytomegalovirus exposure and HLA in healthy donors (dated 2017 in TCRdb). The library was made by the immunoSEQ multiplex PCR assay. A mixture of 60 forward primers for TCR Vbeta segments and 13 reverse primers for TCR Jbeta segments was used in the multiplex PCR. TCRdb retrieved this table from immuneACCESS and kept in-frame rearrangements only. Not all clones are present; in checked studies, unresolved V genes account for under half, and no reason is known for the remainder. The sample records about 150,000 clones, 60% to 80% of which are singletons. Under 15% of the sample rests with the top ten. What was sequenced was PBMCs. The receptors come from a woman in her forties in good health and CMV-seronegative.

The J gene is TRBJ2-5, the V gene TRBV28; 7 bases line up with TRBD2. With 6 bases clipped from V and 5 bases from J, the junction kept 15 bases outside the gene matches. The germline gives CDR1 MDHEN, CDR2 SYDVKM. The CDR3 has 16 residues. As DNA, the CDR3 is TGTGCCAGCAGCCTAACCCTGGCCGCGGGGGTCGAGACCCAGTACTTC. It is translated as CASSLTLAAGVETQYF.

CDR3: CASRTASGGGELFF. DNA for the CDR3: TGCGCCAGCAGGACGGCTAGCGGGGGCGGGGAGCTGTTTTTT. The V gene is TRBV10-2, the J gene TRBJ2-2, with 10 bases identical to TRBD2. V lost 6 bases to trimming and J lost 7 bases; unmatched junction nucleotides: 5. Germline CDR1 is WSHSY and CDR2 is SAAADI. This CDR3 spans 14 amino acids.